One sample yielded the 20 T cell receptor beta chains listed below, sequenced in a study of blood T cell repertoires in COVID-19. Measured with immunoSEQ multiplex PCR; TCRdb has only the in-frame clones, and not every one. The sample lists roughly 500,000 clones, 80% to 90% occurring once. The specimen sequenced was PBMCs or T cells enriched from blood (not recorded which). The receptors stem from a woman aged 60-75 years who had recovered from COVID-19.

The rearrangement links TRBV5-1 to TRBJ1-6; 11 bases match TRBD1. The CDR3 extends over 17 amino acids. Germline CDR1 and CDR2: SGHRS and YFSETQ. The V segment lost 1 base and the J segment 5 bases; nucleotides outside the gene matches: 5. The CDR3 DNA reads TGCGCCAGCAGCTTGACAGGACAGGGGGCAAATAATTCACCCCTCCACTTT. This sequence encodes CASSLTGQGANNSPLHF.

As concerns this clone: In the same sample, other DNA sequences code for this CDR3. The chain has TRBV30 and TRBJ2-3; possibly TRBD1 for D (5 bases). CDR1 is GTSNPN and CDR2 is SVGIG in the germline V gene (reference sequence). The length of the CDR3 is 11 residues. Trimming took off 1 base at V and 6 bases at J, with 5 bases between the two ends. CDR3 DNA: TGTGCCTGGAGTGCAGGGGATACGCAGTATTTT. The encoded protein is CAWSAGDTQYF. The whole variable domain, filled in from reference TRBV30 and TRBJ2-3, reads SQTIHQWPATLVQPVGSPLSLECTVEGTSNPNLYWYRQAAGRGLQLLFYSVGIGQISSEVPQNLSASRPQDRQFILSSKKLLLSDSGFYLCAWSAGDTQYFGPGTRLTVL.

J is TRBJ1-3 and V is TRBV10-3, with 7 positions matching TRBD1. V lost 5 bases to trimming and J lost 2 bases; unmatched junction nucleotides: 6. CDR1 is ENHRY, CDR2 SYGVKD, per germline. The length of the CDR3 is 15 residues. CDR3 protein: CAISRDSPTGNTIYF. CDR3 coding DNA: TGTGCCATCAGTAGGGACAGCCCTACTGGAAACACCATATATTTT.

This chain joins TRBV2 and TRBJ1-3, with unresolved D. This CDR3 has 12 amino acids. The germline CDR1 and CDR2 sequences are SNHLY and FYNNEI. Trimming took 6 bases from V and 3 from J, leaving 6 bases between them. The CDR3 protein is CASRSGGNTIYF. The CDR3 DNA sequence: TGTGCCAGCAGGTCCGGTGGAAACACCATATATTTT.

The gene calls are TRBV5-1 and TRBJ2-5; D may be TRBD1 (6 bases). CDR3 length equals 15 residues. CDR1 and CDR2 from the germline V gene are SGHRS and YFSETQ. The V and J ends lost 1 base and 1 base respectively, with 11 bases between them. CDR3: CASSLPRGTQETQYF. CDR3 coding DNA: TGCGCCAGCAGCTTGCCCAGGGGTACCCAAGAGACCCAGTACTTC.

This chain joins TRBV3-1 (or the pseudogene TRBV3-2) and TRBJ1-2; no clear D gene. Germline values: CDR1 LGHDT, CDR2 YNNKEL (reference sequence). The length of the CDR3 is 12 residues. Trimming cost V 1 base and J 5 bases, with 5 bases left between them. This chain's CDR3 is CASSQAGYGYTF. DNA for the CDR3: TGTGCCAGCAGCCAAGCAGGTTATGGCTACACCTTC.

This chain links TRBV6-6 with TRBJ1-1, with a tentative D call TRBD1 (5 bases). The CDR3 runs to 14 residues. CDR1 and CDR2 (germline): MNHNY, SVGAGI (reference sequence). Trimming pared 5 bases from V and 1 base from J, leaving 11 bases between. The CDR3 spells CASSPQGTNTEAFF. CDR3 coding DNA: TGTGCCAGCAGTCCCCAGGGTACGAACACTGAAGCTTTCTTT.

The chain recombines TRBV10-2 with TRBJ2-1; the D gene is possibly TRBD2 (6 bases). This CDR3 region has 14 residues. V was shortened by 6 bases and J by 4 bases, with 13 bases between the two germline ends. CDR1 WSHSY and CDR2 SAAADI come from the germline V gene. Written as DNA, the CDR3 is TGCGCCAGCAGGGAAGGACTATCTTACAATGAGCAGTTCTTC. Its protein product is CASREGLSYNEQFF.

V usage is TRBV3-1 (or the pseudogene TRBV3-2) and J usage is TRBJ2-7; TRBD1 is a possible D gene (6 bases). In germline, CDR1 is LGHDT, CDR2 YNNKEL (reference sequence). The V gene lost 5 bases and the J gene lost 1 base, with 12 bases spanning the gap. The CDR3 runs to 14 residues. Written as DNA, the CDR3 is TGTGCCAGCAGCTATACCGGGACATCCTACGAGCAGTACTTC. It translates to CASSYTGTSYEQYF.

This chain joins TRBV30 and TRBJ2-1; TRBD1 is a possible D gene (5 bases). Trimming shortened V by 4 bases and J by 0 bases, and 13 bases separated the two germline ends. This CDR3 has 15 residues. The germline gives CDR1 GTSNPN, CDR2 SVGIG (reference sequence). The CDR3 bases are TGTGCCTGGACCCCCCAGGGAAGCTCCTACAATGAGCAGTTCTTC. It yields the protein CAWTPQGSSYNEQFF.

V and J are TRBV5-1 and TRBJ2-3, with D unclear. This CDR3 is built from 14 residues. CDR1 is SGHRS and CDR2 is YFSETQ in the germline V gene. V lost 5 bases to trimming and J lost 0 bases, with 10 bases between them. The CDR3 loop is CASRPVESTDTQYF. CDR3 DNA: TGCGCCAGCAGACCGGTCGAAAGCACAGATACGCAGTATTTT.

The genes are TRBV6-5 and TRBJ2-1; possible D gene TRBD2, 6 bases. V was shortened by 4 bases and J by 9 bases, with 19 bases between the two germline ends. The CDR3 runs 15 residues. Germline V gene lookup returns CDR1 MNHEY and CDR2 SVGAGI. The CDR3 bases are TGTGCCAGCAGTTGGGGCGCCCCCCCCGGGGGTGAGCAGTTCTTC. This encodes CASSWGAPPGGEQFF.

The chain combines TRBV12-5 with TRBJ2-2, with 7 bases matching TRBD1. V shed 2 bases, J shed 1 base, and the junction held 7 bases outside the gene matches. The CDR3 is 17 amino acids. Germline V gene lookup returns CDR1 LGHNT and CDR2 FRNRAP. This chain's CDR3 is CASGLPPGTENTGELFF. The CDR3 DNA sequence: TGTGCTAGTGGTTTGCCCCCTGGGACAGAGAACACCGGGGAGCTGTTTTTT.

The V gene is TRBV12-2, the J gene TRBJ1-5; the table's TRBD1 call for D was not verified on the DNA. TRBV12-2 is flagged as a pseudogene. This CDR3 comprises 17 residues. CDR3 loop: CASRLGWTVHSNQPQHF. In DNA, the CDR3 is TGTGCAAGTCGCTTAGGATGGACAGTTCACAGCAATCAGCCCCAGCATTTT.

The sample holds one count of this clone. The rearrangement uses TRBV2 and TRBJ2-1; 10 nucleotides line up with TRBD1. The CDR3 is 14 residues long. CDR1 is SNHLY and CDR2 is FYNNEI in the germline V gene. J gave up 10 bases and V 4 bases, and 7 bases lay outside the gene matches. CDR3 region: CASSGTGGSGEQFF. Here the CDR3 DNA reads TGTGCCAGCAGTGGGACAGGGGGAAGCGGCGAGCAGTTCTTC.

The gene calls are TRBV10-1 and TRBJ2-2; TRBD1 might be the D (6 bases). This CDR3 is 15 amino acids long. Germline-derived CDR1 and CDR2 are WNHNN and SYGVQD (reference sequence). The germline V and J ends were trimmed by 10 bases and 2 bases, with 17 bases remaining between them. The DNA for the CDR3 is TGCGCCACCTCATCGGGACACGCAAACACCGGGGAGCTGTTTTTT. Translated, it gives CATSSGHANTGELFF.

The chain is built from TRBV6-5 and TRBJ1-3; D unclear. V lost 6 bases and J 4 bases, leaving 10 bases between the germline ends. From germline, CDR1 is MNHEY and CDR2 SVGAGI. The CDR3 runs 13 residues. This chain's CDR3 is CASSTFYGNTIYF. The CDR3 nucleotides are TGTGCCAGCAGCACTTTCTACGGAAACACCATATATTTT.

The V and J genes are TRBV3-1 (or the pseudogene TRBV3-2) and TRBJ1-1, with 10 bases that match TRBD1. V shed 3 bases and J 4 bases; nucleotides not matched to a gene: 2. Germline-derived CDR1 and CDR2 are LGHDT and YNNKEL (reference sequence). This CDR3 is 14 amino acids long. This chain's CDR3 is CASSHRTGGTEAFF. The CDR3 DNA sequence: TGTGCCAGCAGCCATCGGACAGGGGGCACTGAAGCTTTCTTT.

V and J are TRBV6-5 and TRBJ1-5; perhaps TRBD1 as D (5 bases). V gave up 0 bases and J gave up 1 base, with 7 bases separating them. The CDR3 contains 15 residues. Germline values: CDR1 MNHEY, CDR2 SVGAGI. DNA of the CDR3: TGTGCCAGCAGTTACTCGGGGCCGAGCAATCAGCCCCAGCATTTT. Protein sequence: CASSYSGPSNQPQHF.

The chain employs TRBV30 and TRBJ2-4, with D hard to call. Trimming stripped 1 base from V and 2 bases from J, with 3 bases between. Germline values: CDR1 GTSNPN, CDR2 SVGIG (reference sequence). The CDR3 is made up of 12 amino acids. The DNA of the CDR3 is TGTGCCTGGAGTGATACCAAAAACATTCAGTACTTC. It yields the protein CAWSDTKNIQYF.